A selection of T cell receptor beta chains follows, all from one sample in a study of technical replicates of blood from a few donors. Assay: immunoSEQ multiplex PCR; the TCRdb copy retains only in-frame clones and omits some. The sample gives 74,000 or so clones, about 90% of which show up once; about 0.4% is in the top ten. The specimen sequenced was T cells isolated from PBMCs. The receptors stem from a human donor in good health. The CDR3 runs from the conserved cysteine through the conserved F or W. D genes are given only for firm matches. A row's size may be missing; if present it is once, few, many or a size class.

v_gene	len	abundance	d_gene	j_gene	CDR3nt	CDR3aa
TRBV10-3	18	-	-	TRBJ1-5	TGTGCCATCAGTGAGTCTCTTGGGAGGATAGGGCGTAATCAGCCCCAGCATTTT	CAISESLGRIGRNQPQHF
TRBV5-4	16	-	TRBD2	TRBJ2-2	TGTGCCAGCGCACGGCGACTAGCGGGAGCCGCCGGGGAGCTGTTTTTT	CASARRLAGAAGELFF
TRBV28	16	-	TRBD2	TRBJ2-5	TGTGCCTCCTGCCAGGCGGGCGGGAGCGTAGGGGAGACCCAGTACTTC	CASCQAGGSVGETQYF
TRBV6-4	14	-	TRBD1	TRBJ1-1	TGTGCCAGCAAAGAACAGGGGATGAACACTGAAGCTTTCTTT	CASKEQGMNTEAFF
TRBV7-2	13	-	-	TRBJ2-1	TGTGCCAGCAGCTTAGGGCAGGTCAATGAGCAGTTCTTC	CASSLGQVNEQFF
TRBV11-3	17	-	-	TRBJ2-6	TGTGCCAGCAGCTCCAGACAGGGACTCACTGGGGCCAACGTCCTGACTTTC	CASSSRQGLTGANVLTF
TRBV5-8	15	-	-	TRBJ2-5	TGTGCCAGCAGCTTGGAGGGCAGGACTTTAGAGACCCAGTACTTC	CASSLEGRTLETQYF
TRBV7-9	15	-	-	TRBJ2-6	TGTGCCAGCAGCAAGACAGGTTCTGGGGCCAACGTCCTGACTTTC	CASSKTGSGANVLTF
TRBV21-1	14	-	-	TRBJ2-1	TGTGCCAGCAGCAAAGATTCCCCCATTCGGGAGCAGTTCTTC	CASSKDSPIREQFF
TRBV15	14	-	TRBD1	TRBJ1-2	TGTGCCACCAGCAGAGAAGGGACAGGGGATGGCTACACCTTC	CATSREGTGDGYTF
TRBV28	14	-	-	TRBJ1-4	TGTGCCAGCAGTTTACCGCCTACGGAGGAAAAACTGTTTTTT	CASSLPPTEEKLFF
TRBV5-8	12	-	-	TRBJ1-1	TGTGCCAGCAGCTTAAGGGGAGGTAGAGCTTTCTTT	CASSLRGGRAFF
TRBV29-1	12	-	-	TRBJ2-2	TGCAGCGTTGTACAGGCCACCGGGGAGCTGTTTTTT	CSVVQATGELFF
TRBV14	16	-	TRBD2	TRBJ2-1	TGTGCCAGCAGCCGAGCACTAGCGGGAAGCTACAATGAGCAGTTCTTC	CASSRALAGSYNEQFF
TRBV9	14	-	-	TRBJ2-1	-	CASSVGSGSSLRFF
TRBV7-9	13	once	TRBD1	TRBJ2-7	TGTGCCAGCAGCTCGGGACAGCGGTACGAGCAGTACTTC	CASSSGQRYEQYF
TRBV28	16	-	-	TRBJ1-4	TGTGCCAGCAGTTACCAAGACGGAGCAACTAATGAAAAACTGTTTTTT	CASSYQDGATNEKLFF
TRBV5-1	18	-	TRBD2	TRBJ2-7	TGCGCCAGCGAAATGGGAGGGAGATCACTCATGAAAGGGCACGAGCAGTACTTC	CASEMGGRSLMKGHEQYF
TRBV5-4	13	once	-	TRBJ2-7	TGTGCCAGCAGCTTGGCCGGGACATACGAGCAGTACTTC	CASSLAGTYEQYF
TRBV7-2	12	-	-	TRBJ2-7	TGTGCCAGCAGCTCCTCGGCGGCCGAGCAGTACTTC	CASSSSAAEQYF
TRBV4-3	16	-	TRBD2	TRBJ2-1	TGCGCCAGCAGCCCGGGACTAGCCAGCCAGGTGAATGAGCAGTTCTTC	CASSPGLASQVNEQFF
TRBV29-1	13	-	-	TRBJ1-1	TGCAGCGTTACAGGGCTCCAGAACACTGAAGCTTTCTTT	CSVTGLQNTEAFF
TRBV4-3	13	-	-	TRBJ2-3	TGCGCCAGCAGCCGCCTAGTGACAGATACGCAGTATTTT	CASSRLVTDTQYF
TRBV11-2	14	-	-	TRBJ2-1	TGTGCCAGCAGCTTAGCGGTAAGATACAATGAGCAGTTCTTC	CASSLAVRYNEQFF
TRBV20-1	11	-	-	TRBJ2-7	TGCAGTGCTAGGGAGTTGGACGAGCAGTACTTC	CSARELDEQYF
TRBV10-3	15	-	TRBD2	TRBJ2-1	TGTGCCATCAGTGACAAGCGGGAGTCCTACAATGAGCAGTTCTTC	CAISDKRESYNEQFF
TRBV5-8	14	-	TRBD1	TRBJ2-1	TGTGCCAGCAGCTGGGGGACAGGGAACAATGAGCAGTTCTTC	CASSWGTGNNEQFF
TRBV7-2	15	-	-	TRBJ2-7	TGTGCCAGCAGCACTCCGAATAACAGGGCCTACGAGCAGTACTTC	CASSTPNNRAYEQYF
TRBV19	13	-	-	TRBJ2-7	TGTGCCAGTAGAGGGGGTGTTTTCTACGAGCAGTACTTC	CASRGGVFYEQYF
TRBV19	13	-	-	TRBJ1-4	TGTGCCAGTAGTCGGACAGCCGGAGAAAAACTGTTTTTT	CASSRTAGEKLFF
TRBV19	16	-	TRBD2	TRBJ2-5	TGTGCCAGTAGTCCTGGGGGACTAGCGGGGAGCGAGACCCAGTACTTC	CASSPGGLAGSETQYF
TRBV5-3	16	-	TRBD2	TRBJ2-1	TGTGCCAGAAGCTTGGCGACTAGCGGGAGGTACAATGAGCAGTTCTTC	CARSLATSGRYNEQFF
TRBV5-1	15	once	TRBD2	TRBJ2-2	TGCGCCAGCGAAAGCGGGAGCCTAAACACCGGGGAGCTGTTTTTT	CASESGSLNTGELFF
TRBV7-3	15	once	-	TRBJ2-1	TGTGCCAGCAGCTTAGAGGGTGGCTCCTACAATGAGCAGTTCTTC	CASSLEGGSYNEQFF
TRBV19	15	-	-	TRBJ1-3	TGTGCCAGTAGTATAGGCCCGACACCAGAAAACACCATATATTTT	CASSIGPTPENTIYF
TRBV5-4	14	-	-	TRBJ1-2	TGTGCCAGCAACCGCAAAGGAGGGGATGGGGGCTACACCTTC	CASNRKGGDGGYTF
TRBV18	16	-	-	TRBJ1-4	TGTGCCAGCTCACCACGGTCGGGGGCAACTAATGAAAAACTGTTTTTT	CASSPRSGATNEKLFF
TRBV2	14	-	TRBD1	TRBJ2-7	TGTGCCAGCAGGGATCGACAGGGGACCTACGAGCAGTACTTC	CASRDRQGTYEQYF
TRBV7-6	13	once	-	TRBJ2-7	TGTGCCAGCAGCTCCCTCACCAGCTACGAGCAGTACTTC	CASSSLTSYEQYF
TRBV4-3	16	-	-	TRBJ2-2	TGCGCCAGCAGCCTCCAAGGGAGGCTCCAAACCGGGGAGCTGTTTTTT	CASSLQGRLQTGELFF
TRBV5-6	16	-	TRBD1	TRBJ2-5	TGTGCCAGCAGCTTCGGACTGGACAGGGTGGCTGAGACCCAGTACTTC	CASSFGLDRVAETQYF
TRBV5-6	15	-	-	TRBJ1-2	TGTGCCAGCCGGCGAGGGCATCGAGCAAACTATGGCTACACCTTC	CASRRGHRANYGYTF